Here is one TCR beta chain with its context. Its target is unknown. This sample was taken from a study of long-term antiretroviral therapy in people with HIV. The study, taken as a whole, reports: Clonal populations expanded prior to ART predominated within the repertoire at all time points.

The V and J ends lost 1 base and 5 bases respectively, with 12 bases between them. The germline CDR1 and CDR2 sequences are LGHNA and YSLEER. CDR3 length equals 15 residues. Runs used v3.0 of the immunoSEQ assay and were done at survey level. Libraries were prepared by immunoSEQ multiplex PCR; TCRdb keeps only in-frame clonotypes and omits some of them. The table records tens of thousands of clones, around 85% of them present only once. The source is a young man with HIV. The V gene is TRBV4-3, the J gene TRBJ1-5; a weak D match, TRBD1 (6 bases). The sequencing used unsorted PBMCs, collected 1.5 years after starting antiretroviral therapy. This CDR3 reads CASSQVYRADQPQHF. The CDR3 DNA reads TGCGCCAGCAGCCAAGTTTACAGGGCAGATCAGCCCCAGCATTTT.